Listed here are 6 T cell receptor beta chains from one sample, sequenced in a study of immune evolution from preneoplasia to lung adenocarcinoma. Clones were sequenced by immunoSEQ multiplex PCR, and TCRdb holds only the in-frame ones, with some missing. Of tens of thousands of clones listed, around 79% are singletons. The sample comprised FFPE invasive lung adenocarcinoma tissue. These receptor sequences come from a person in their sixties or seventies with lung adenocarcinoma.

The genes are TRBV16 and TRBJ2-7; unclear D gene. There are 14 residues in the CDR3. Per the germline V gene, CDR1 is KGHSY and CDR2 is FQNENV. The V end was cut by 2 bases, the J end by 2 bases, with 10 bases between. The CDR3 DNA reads TGTGCCAGCAGCCAACGGGTCGGAACCTACGAGCAGTACTTC. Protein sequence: CASSQRVGTYEQYF.

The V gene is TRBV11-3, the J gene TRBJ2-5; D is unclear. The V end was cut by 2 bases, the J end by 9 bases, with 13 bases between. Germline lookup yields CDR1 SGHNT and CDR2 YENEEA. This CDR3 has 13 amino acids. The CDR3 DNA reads TGTGCCAGCAGCTTATACGACATTGGGGCCCAGTACTTC. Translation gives CASSLYDIGAQYF. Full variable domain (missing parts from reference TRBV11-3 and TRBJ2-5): EAGVVQSPRYKIIEKKQPVAFWCNPISGHNTLYWYLQNLGQGPELLIRYENEEAVDDSQLPKDRFSAERLKGVDSTLKIQPAELGDSAVYLCASSLYDIGAQYFGPGTRLLVL.

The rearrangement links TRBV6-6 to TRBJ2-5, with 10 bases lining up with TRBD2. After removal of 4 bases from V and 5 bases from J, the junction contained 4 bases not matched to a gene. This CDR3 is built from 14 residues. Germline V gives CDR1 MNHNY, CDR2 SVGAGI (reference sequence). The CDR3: CASSLGSGRETQYF. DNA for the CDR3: TGTGCCAGCAGTTTGGGTAGCGGGAGGGAGACCCAGTACTTC.

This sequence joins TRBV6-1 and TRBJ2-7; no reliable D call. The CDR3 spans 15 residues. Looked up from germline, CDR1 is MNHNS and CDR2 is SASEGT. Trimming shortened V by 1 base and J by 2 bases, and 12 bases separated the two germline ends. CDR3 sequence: CASSEDSVGTYEQYF. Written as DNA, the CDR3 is TGTGCCAGCAGTGAAGACTCGGTGGGGACCTACGAGCAGTACTTC.

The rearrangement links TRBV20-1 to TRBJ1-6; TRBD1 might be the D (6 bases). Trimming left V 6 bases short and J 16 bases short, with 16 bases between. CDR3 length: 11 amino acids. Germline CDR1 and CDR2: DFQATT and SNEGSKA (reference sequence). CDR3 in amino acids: CSAFGQFALHF. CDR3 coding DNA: TGCAGTGCGTTCGGACAGTTCGCTCTCCACTTT.

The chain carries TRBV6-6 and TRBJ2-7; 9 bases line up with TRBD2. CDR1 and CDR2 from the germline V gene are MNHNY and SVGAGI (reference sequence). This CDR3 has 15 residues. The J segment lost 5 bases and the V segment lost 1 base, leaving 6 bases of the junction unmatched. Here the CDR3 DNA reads TGTGCCAGCAGTTACTGGGCTAGCGGGATGCACGAGCAGTACTTC. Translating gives CASSYWASGMHEQYF.